This entry is about one T cell receptor beta chain. These data originate in a study of T cell responses to AZD1222 COVID-19 vaccine. The CDR3 runs to 17 residues. CDR1 and CDR2 from the germline V gene are KGHSH and LQKENI. V was shortened by 1 base and J by 4 bases, with 17 bases between the two germline ends. The table came from immunoSEQ multiplex PCR; TCRdb's copy has only in-frame clones and leaves some out. Found here are about 130,000 clones, around 90% of them singletons; the top ten hold 5% to 7.5%. The sample here was peripheral blood, taken on day 0 of AZD1222 vaccination. This receptor was identified in an adult in good health. V and J are TRBV18 and TRBJ1-3, with D perhaps matching TRBD1 (5 bases). CDR3 in DNA: TGTGCCAGCTCACCACGCCGGGACTCCCTTAGGGGAAACACCATATATTTT. The encoded protein is CASSPRRDSLRGNTIYF. Variable domain in full (rest from reference TRBV18 and TRBJ1-3): NAGVMQNPRHLVRRRGQEARLRCSPMKGHSHVYWYRQLPEEGLKFMVYLQKENIIDESGMPKERFSAEFPKEGPSILRIQQVVRGDSAAYFCASSPRRDSLRGNTIYFGEGSWLTVV.